The T cell receptor beta chain under discussion was sequenced for a study of identical twins. Notes on this clonotype: Its specificity is not known.

Template switching introduced a universal primer site, and the cDNA bore unique molecular identifiers. Via MiXCR, TCRdb re-called the 5' RACE reads, giving one row per CDR3 protein. The profile shows hundreds of thousands of distinct CDR3 sequences, about 12% of them singletons. CDR1 and CDR2 from the germline V gene are SNHLY and FYNNEI. The CDR3 sequence is 15 residues long. V lost 6 bases and J lost 7, with 18 bases in between. In every case, the donor was a healthy Caucasian. Overall study findings and caveats: Low generation-probability sequences were in excess among twin-shared out-of-frame alpha sequences.

These data also formed part of another study, on yellow fever vaccine responses in identical twins.

The source of this sequence is a young woman in good health. The sample consisted of PBMCs. The V and J genes are TRBV2 and TRBJ2-2; D possibly matches TRBD1 or TRBD2 (6 bases each). CDR3 sequence (DNA): TGTGCCAGCAGGAGAGCCGGGGGCTTAATCGGGGAGCTGTTTTTT. Residues: CASRRAGGLIGELFF. Full variable domain (remainder filled in from reference TRBV2 and TRBJ2-2): EPEVTQTPSHQVTQMGQEVILRCVPISNHLYFYWYRQILGQKVEFLVSFYNNEISEKSEIFDDQFSVERPDGSNFTLKIRSTKLEDSAMYFCASRRAGGLIGELFFGEGSRLTVL.